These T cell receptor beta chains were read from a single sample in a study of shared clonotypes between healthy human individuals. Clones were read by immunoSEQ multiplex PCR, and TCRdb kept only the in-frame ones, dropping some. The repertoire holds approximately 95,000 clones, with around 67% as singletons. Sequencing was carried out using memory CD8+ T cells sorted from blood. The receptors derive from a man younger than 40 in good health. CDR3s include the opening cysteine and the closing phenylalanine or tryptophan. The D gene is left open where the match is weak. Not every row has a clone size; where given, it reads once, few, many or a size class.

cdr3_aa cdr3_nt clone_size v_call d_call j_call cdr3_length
CASSLGLGLRLDEQFF TGTGCCAGCAGCTTAGGTTTGGGACTAAGGTTGGATGAGCAGTTCTTC . TRBV7-9 TRBD2 TRBJ2-1 16
CASSPRIVRYEQYF TGTGCCAGCAGTCCCCGGATAGTAAGGTACGAGCAGTACTTC . TRBV28 . TRBJ2-7 14
CASSDSRLPGELFF TGTGCCAGCAGTGACTCGAGACTGCCCGGGGAGCTGTTTTTT . TRBV6-4 . TRBJ2-2 14
CASSIDVGQGSYEQYF TGTGCCAGTAGTATAGATGTGGGACAGGGCTCCTACGAGCAGTACTTC . TRBV19 TRBD1 TRBJ2-7 16
CASSSGTGSYGYTF TGCGCCAGCAGCTCCGGGACAGGGTCATATGGCTACACCTTC few TRBV4-3 TRBD1 TRBJ1-2 14
CASSQELGREQYF TGCGCCAGCAGCCAAGAGTTGGGAAGGGAGCAGTACTTC few TRBV4-3 . TRBJ2-7 13
CASSGGLAAYNEQFF TGTGCCAGCAGCGGGGGACTAGCGGCTTACAATGAGCAGTTCTTC once TRBV25-1 TRBD2 TRBJ2-1 15
CASSGGTGVVLNEQFF TGTGCCAGCAGCGGGGGGACAGGGGTGGTCTTGAATGAGCAGTTCTTC once TRBV7-8 TRBD1 TRBJ2-1 16
CASSQGSGSLAGELFF TGTGCCAGCAGCCAGGGAAGCGGGAGCCTCGCCGGGGAGCTGTTTTTT . TRBV4-2 TRBD2 TRBJ2-2 16
CSLTDTQYF TGCAGTCTCACAGATACGCAGTATTTT . TRBV20-1 . TRBJ2-3 9
CASSPRQRTGELFF TGTGCCAGCAGTCCCCGACAGCGTACCGGGGAGCTGTTTTTT . TRBV27 . TRBJ2-2 14
CASSQRLGSEQYF TGCGCCAGCAGCCAGAGACTAGGTTCCGAGCAGTACTTC few TRBV4-1 . TRBJ2-7 13
CASSLGVGSGREETQYF TGTGCCAGCAGCTTAGGGGTTGGTAGCGGGAGGGAGGAGACCCAGTACTTC . TRBV11-2 TRBD2 TRBJ2-5 17
CASSYSEGATDTQYF TGTGCCAGCAGTTACTCAGAGGGGGCCACAGATACGCAGTATTTT . TRBV6-6 TRBD1 TRBJ2-3 15
CASSQEGTGVADTQYF TGCGCCAGCAGCCAAGAAGGGACAGGGGTTGCAGATACGCAGTATTTT . TRBV4-1 TRBD1 TRBJ2-3 16
CATKDGTHYEQYF TGTGCCACCAAGGACGGGACCCACTACGAGCAGTACTTC . TRBV28 . TRBJ2-7 13
CASSQASRGTEAFF TGTGCCAGCAGCCAAGCTTCAAGGGGCACTGAAGCTTTCTTT . TRBV14 . TRBJ1-1 14
CASSSGAPGTQGRSGYTF TGTGCCAGCAGCTCCGGAGCTCCCGGGACCCAAGGGCGGAGTGGCTACACCTTC . TRBV5-6 . TRBJ1-2 18
CASKPDRNTEAFF TGTGCCAGCAAACCCGACAGAAACACTGAAGCTTTCTTT . TRBV2 . TRBJ1-1 13
CASSPSGQGLYEQYF TGTGCCAGCTCACCATCGGGACAGGGTCTCTACGAGCAGTACTTC few TRBV18 TRBD1 TRBJ2-7 15
CASCREETQYF TGTGCCAGCTGCAGGGAAGAGACCCAGTACTTC . TRBV2 . TRBJ2-5 11
CASSFSGISTDTQYF TGTGCCAGCAGCTTTAGCGGGATAAGCACAGATACGCAGTATTTT . TRBV11-2 TRBD2 TRBJ2-3 15
CSVEGGLAGIEQFF TGCAGCGTGGAAGGGGGACTAGCGGGGATTGAGCAGTTCTTC . TRBV29-1 TRBD2 TRBJ2-1 14
CASSYRGQETQYF TGTGCCAGCAGCTACAGGGGGCAAGAGACCCAGTACTTC . TRBV13 TRBD1 TRBJ2-5 13
CASSRSQGNQGKTQYF TGCGCCAGCAGCCGATCACAGGGAAACCAGGGCAAGACCCAGTACTTC once TRBV5-1 . TRBJ2-5 16
CASTWAGGTDTQYF TGTGCCAGCACGTGGGCGGGCGGCACAGATACGCAGTATTTT . TRBV6-6 . TRBJ2-3 14
CASSSSGGLTEAFF TGCGCCAGCAGCTCGTCCGGGGGGTTGACTGAAGCTTTCTTT . TRBV5-1 . TRBJ1-1 14
CASRSISYEQYF TGTGCCAGCAGGTCCATCTCCTACGAGCAGTACTTC . TRBV6-6 . TRBJ2-7 12
CASSLRGAREQYF TGTGCCAGCAGCTTAAGGGGTGCTCGCGAGCAGTACTTC many TRBV7-3 . TRBJ2-7 13
CASSLGRNEQYF TGCGCCAGCAGCTTGGGAAGAAACGAGCAGTACTTC . TRBV5-1 . TRBJ2-7 12
CASSQPGDYGYTF TGCGCCAGCAGCCAACCAGGGGACTATGGCTACACCTTC few TRBV4-1 . TRBJ1-2 13
CASSQDIGSKGEQYF TGCGCCAGCAGCCAAGATATCGGGAGTAAGGGGGAGCAGTACTTC . TRBV4-1 . TRBJ2-7 15